Each of the 8 T cell receptor beta chains below was sequenced from the same sample in a study of T-cell memory formation after mild COVID-19. One entry per CDR3 protein, called by TCRdb with MiXCR from the 5' RACE reads. The data show some 130,000 distinct CDR3 sequences, about 17% seen once. The material sequenced was PBMCs or a T cell subset sorted from them (not recorded which). The receptors were gathered from an adult woman who had mild COVID-19 (a few samples of this study predate the infection). Cell type and time point are not known.

The chain uses TRBV25-1 and TRBJ1-2; no clear D gene. V lost 8 bases and J lost 7, with 11 bases in between. Germline V gene sequence: CDR1 MGHDK, CDR2 SYGVNS. CDR3 length: 11 residues. DNA for the CDR3: TGTGCCAGCGGCCGGGGTTTTGGCTACACCTTC. It yields the protein CASGRGFGYTF.

V gene TRBV11-2 combines with J gene TRBJ2-7, with a weak D call TRBD2 (5 bases). CDR3 length equals 15 residues. Germline loops: CDR1 SGHAT, CDR2 FQNNGV. Trimming pared 1 base from V and 0 bases from J, leaving 10 bases between. CDR3 protein: CASSLVPGSSYEQYF. The CDR3 coding sequence is TGTGCCAGCAGCTTAGTTCCTGGGAGCTCCTACGAGCAGTACTTC.

This chain uses TRBV20-1 with TRBJ2-5, with 9 positions matching TRBD1. The CDR3 loop spans 15 amino acids. The V and J ends lost 1 base and 6 bases, in that order; junction bases with no gene match: 9. Germline V gene lookup returns CDR1 DFQATT and CDR2 SNEGSKA (reference sequence). The CDR3 nucleotides read TGCAGTGCTAGAGCCCCGGGACAGGGACGGAAGACCCAGTACTTC. It translates to CSARAPGQGRKTQYF.

There are a few counts of this clonotype. This sequence joins TRBV30 and TRBJ1-1; no definite D call. Deletions cut 3 bases from V and 4 bases from J, with 15 bases between. The CDR3 spans 14 residues. Germline CDR1 and CDR2: GTSNPN and SVGIG (reference sequence). The CDR3 DNA follows: TGTGCCTGGAGGCGGGCTATTTCGGGCACTGAAGCTTTCTTT. Encoded protein: CAWRRAISGTEAFF.

This clonotype was counted a few times. The rearrangement joins TRBV2 to TRBJ2-2, with a tentative D call TRBD1 (6 bases). V lost 8 bases and J 1 base, leaving 17 bases between the germline ends. Germline CDR1 is SNHLY and CDR2 is FYNNEI. The CDR3 loop spans 16 amino acids. The chain's CDR3 is CASGDRGRKNTGELFF. Here the CDR3 DNA reads TGTGCCAGCGGAGATAGGGGGAGAAAGAACACCGGGGAGCTGTTTTTT.

This chain links TRBV30 with TRBJ1-4, with 8 bases aligning to TRBD1. The CDR3 runs 15 residues. V gave up 3 bases and J gave up 2 bases; unmatched junction bases: 5. The germline gives CDR1 GTSNPN, CDR2 SVGIG (reference sequence). The CDR3: CAWSRTGMTNEKLFF. The DNA of the CDR3 is TGTGCCTGGAGCCGGACAGGGATGACTAATGAAAAACTGTTTTTT. Complete variable domain (other parts from reference TRBV30 and TRBJ1-4): SQTIHQWPATLVQPVGSPLSLECTVEGTSNPNLYWYRQAAGRGLQLLFYSVGIGQISSEVPQNLSASRPQDRQFILSSKKLLLSDSGFYLCAWSRTGMTNEKLFFGSGTQLSVL.

This clonotype was observed a few times. The chain has TRBV12-5 and TRBJ2-3, with D possibly being TRBD2 (5 bases). The length of the CDR3 is 16 residues. Germline V gene lookup returns CDR1 LGHNT and CDR2 FRNRAP. V lost 2 bases to trimming and J lost 4 bases, with 16 bases between them. Here the CDR3 reads CASGLFGGPPPDTQYF. Written as DNA, the CDR3 is TGTGCTAGTGGTTTGTTTGGCGGGCCCCCCCCAGATACGCAGTATTTT.

V usage is TRBV4-2 and J usage is TRBJ2-7; tentative D call: TRBD2 (6 bases). CDR1 is LGHNA and CDR2 is YNFKEQ in the germline V gene. The CDR3 spans 14 residues. Trimming left V 4 bases short and J 1 base short, with 11 bases between. The CDR3 sequence is CASSPRRESYEQYF. Here the CDR3 DNA reads TGTGCCAGCAGCCCGCGCCGGGAGTCCTACGAGCAGTACTTC.